These T cell receptor beta chains were read from a single sample in a study of glioma-infiltrating T cells. TCRdb called the multiplex PCR reads again in MiXCR, with one record for every CDR3 protein. The repertoire holds 300,000 to 450,000 distinct CDR3 sequences, with roughly two fifths as singletons. Material: glioma tissue, nonneoplastic brain tissue, or PBMCs (not recorded which). These receptors all come from a human donor with low-grade glioma or glioblastoma, undergoing nonglioma brain surgery, or in good health (not recorded which). Each CDR3 is given with its conserved first and last residue. Fields, in order: J gene, D gene, clone size, CDR3 length, V gene, CDR3 protein. A D gene is named only where the DNA matches it firmly. Size is stated for part of the rows, as once, few or many counts, or as a class when the clone is expanded.

TRBJ2-1,TRBD2,few,20,TRBV19,CASSRQGTSGFPSSYNEQFF
TRBJ2-1,-,few,15,TRBV12-5,CASGLSTGRGDEQFF
TRBJ1-1,-,-,14,TRBV27,CASSQRGSDTEAFF
TRBJ1-2,-,many,15,TRBV28,CASSLESGDAYGYTF
TRBJ2-7,TRBD2,-,16,TRBV4-2,CASSQEVLAGYYEQYF
TRBJ2-7,-,-,15,TRBV7-2,CASSPFSALTYEQYF
TRBJ2-5,TRBD2,-,13,TRBV19,CASSSGSLETQYF
TRBJ2-7,TRBD2,-,15,TRBV5-1,CASSDGLAGAYEQYF
TRBJ1-1,-,many,13,TRBV28,CASSLPAVQVAFF
TRBJ2-1,TRBD2,-,15,TRBV18,CASSPMRPGGNEQFF
TRBJ2-1,TRBD2,few,16,TRBV20-1,CSARGEAGVGYNEQFF
TRBJ1-1,-,few,14,TRBV4-3,CASSQEGMNTEAFF
TRBJ1-1,TRBD1,-,15,TRBV6-5,CASSYPGGFSTEAFF
TRBJ2-7,-,few,14,TRBV4-3,CASSQVRHNHEQYF
TRBJ1-5,-,few,16,TRBV19,CASSSGGGISNQPQHF
TRBJ1-5,-,-,14,TRBV20-1,CSAGDVGLGQPQHF